This TCR beta chain derives from a study of control samples from healthy donors and cancer patients. Profiling relied on immunoSEQ multiplex PCR, and the TCRdb table lists in-frame clones only, not all of them. The table includes around 130,000 clones, approximately 89% detected once. Germline V gene lookup returns CDR1 SGHAT and CDR2 FQNNGV. CDR3 length equals 17 residues. The trim removed 1 base at V and 5 bases at J, leaving 7 bases unmatched. The chain has TRBV11-2 and TRBJ1-6; 8 nucleotides match TRBD1. This receptor was taken from a man between 18 and 35 years old in good health. The sample was blood. The CDR3 protein is CASSLGVSTGDNSPLHF. In DNA form, the CDR3 reads TGTGCCAGCAGCTTAGGGGTGTCGACAGGGGATAATTCACCCCTCCACTTT.